This T cell receptor (beta chain) was retrieved from a study of glioma-infiltrating T cells. This clonotype was recorded at least ten times. Amplification of TCR alpha and beta CDR3 regions from RNA used iRepertoire nested multiplex PCR. TCRdb re-called the multiplex PCR reads with MiXCR, one entry per CDR3 protein. The table lists some 40,000 distinct CDR3 sequences, approximately 20% of them singletons. This CDR3 contains 16 residues. Trimming cost V 5 bases and J 0 bases, with 14 bases left between them. Germline assignment: CDR1 LNHDA and CDR2 SQIVND (reference sequence). Sequenced sample: glioma tissue, nonneoplastic brain tissue, or PBMCs (not recorded which). The chain is built from TRBV19 and TRBJ1-5; D is possibly TRBD1 (6 bases). The clonotype was recovered from a human donor with low-grade glioma or glioblastoma, undergoing nonglioma brain surgery, or in good health (not recorded which). CDR3 loop: CASSWATGNSNQPQHF. DNA of the CDR3: TGTGCCAGTAGTTGGGCTACAGGGAATAGCAATCAGCCCCAGCATTTT. Looking up the rest from reference TRBV19 and TRBJ1-5 gives the full variable domain: DGGITQSPKYLFRKEGQNVTLSCEQNLNHDAMYWYRQDPGQGLRLIYYSQIVNDFQKGDIAEGYSVSREKKESFPLTVTSAQKNPTAFYLCASSWATGNSNQPQHFGDGTRLSIL.